One T cell receptor beta chain is described in this entry. This entry belongs to a study of cytomegalovirus exposure and HLA in healthy donors. The CDR3 has 14 residues. Germline loops: CDR1 SGHVS, CDR2 FNYEAQ. The trim removed 5 bases at V and 0 bases at J, leaving 2 bases unmatched. The PCR made use of 60 Vbeta and 13 Jbeta primers. Only in-frame clones appear in the TCRdb table, and some are missing; sequencing was by immunoSEQ multiplex PCR. The table for this sample gives 150,000 or so clones. This TCR was sampled from a man in his thirties or forties in good health and CMV-seronegative. The J gene is TRBJ2-3, the V gene TRBV7-6; 7 nucleotides agree with TRBD1. The specimen was PBMCs. The DNA of the CDR3 is TGTGCCAGCAGCCCGGACAGGAGCACAGATACGCAGTATTTT. Its protein is CASSPDRSTDTQYF.